This TCR beta chain was captured in a study of radiation and T cells in renal cell carcinoma. TCRdb's table, derived via immunoSEQ multiplex PCR, lists solely in-frame clones and lacks some. This repertoire shows 150,000 to 180,000 clones, around 90% found once; its top ten account for 13%. This CDR3 has 14 residues. Unmatched junction bases numbered 8, after V lost 5 bases and J lost 8 bases. CDR1 SGDLS and CDR2 YYNGEE come from the germline V gene. Stated time point: blood 2 weeks post-SBRT. Documented treatment: 15 Gy SBRT to primary tumor, nephrectomy 4 weeks later. The specimen comprised blood, sampled from a patient whose treatment included radiotherapy and nephrectomy. V gene TRBV9 combines with J gene TRBJ1-3; 9 bases are a match to TRBD1. The receptor's source is a woman aged 45-59 years with renal cell carcinoma. CDR3 nucleotides: TGTGCCAGCAGTTTTACAGGGGGCGAGGACACCATATATTTT. This gives the protein CASSFTGGEDTIYF.